This T cell receptor (beta chain) was captured by sequencing in a study of spatial heterogeneity in lung cancer. Study background: The study observed each unique TCR and UMI combination more than ten times on average in raw reads.

Time point noted: sample taken at primary tumor resection. Whole RNA obtained from tumor, nontumor lung or frozen PBMC underwent sequencing without sorting. The donors, around 72 patients with untreated early-stage non-small cell lung cancer, provided the samples. Note on this clonotype: What it binds is unknown.

General study points: Ubiquitous expanded tumor TCRs were observed in blood more at resection than follow-up.

Via MiXCR, TCRdb re-called the 5' RACE reads, giving one row per CDR3 protein. The sample holds roughly 49,000 distinct CDR3 sequences, approximately 7% seen once. Sample: PBMCs, taken at surgery. The TCR was taken from a female donor with early-stage non-small cell lung cancer.

The DNA for the CDR3 is TGTGCCACCAGTGACGCCTTAGGGGGACCGTTCACAGATACGCAGTATTTT. As protein: CATSDALGGPFTDTQYF. J is TRBJ2-3 and V is TRBV24-1; the D gene is possibly TRBD1 (6 bases). In germline, CDR1 is KGHDR, CDR2 SFDVKD. Trimming removed 4 bases at V and 2 bases at J, with 18 bases between. This CDR3 has 17 residues.